The clone carrying this T cell receptor (beta chain) was observed a few times. Germline CDR1 SGHTA, CDR2 FQGNSA. Losses at the gene ends were 2 bases for V and 4 bases for J; bases not matched to a gene: 5. The CDR3 is 15 amino acids. The sample belongs to a study of blood T cells in healthy people across ages. For the second PCR, which ran for about 7 to 12 cycles, a sample-barcoded 5' primer and a J-beta primer mix were used. One entry per CDR3 protein results from TCRdb running MiXCR on the 5' RACE reads. The profile shows roughly 700,000 distinct CDR3 sequences, approximately 25% of them singletons. This same sample was also part of a study on T cells of mothers and their children.

Sequencing was carried out using blood. The chain has TRBV7-2 and TRBJ2-1; 7 bases match TRBD1. This clonotype was obtained from a boy aged 10-17 years in good health. The CDR3 sequence is CASSLRGPPYNEQFF. CDR3 nucleotide sequence: TGTGCCAGCAGCTTAAGGGGGCCCCCTTACAATGAGCAGTTCTTC.